These T cell receptor beta chains were read from a single sample in a study of cytomegalovirus exposure and HLA in healthy donors. TCRdb keeps only in-frame clones here, not all; method: immunoSEQ multiplex PCR. The sample shows under 150,000 clones, approximately 80% of them seen only once. What was sequenced was PBMCs. These receptors were collected from a male donor in good health and CMV-seronegative. The CDR3 runs from the conserved cysteine through the conserved F or W. A D gene is named only where the DNA matches it firmly. Clone size is shown for a subset of rows, as once, few, many or a class of expanded clone.

D: TRBD2; V: TRBV4-1; J: TRBJ2-7; size: NA; CDR3: CASSQETSGYEQYF; DNA: TGCGCCAGCAGCCAAGAAACTAGCGGGTACGAGCAGTACTTC
D: NA; V: TRBV10-3; J: TRBJ1-2; size: NA; CDR3: CAISESDSGTRGGYTF; DNA: TGTGCCATCAGTGAGTCCGACTCCGGGACCAGGGGAGGCTACACCTTC
D: TRBD1; V: TRBV2; J: TRBJ1-6; size: NA; CDR3: CASTPDRSSYNSPLHF; DNA: TGTGCCAGCACCCCGGACAGGAGCTCCTATAATTCACCCCTCCACTTT
D: NA; V: TRBV6-5; J: TRBJ1-2; size: NA; CDR3: CASSYQGVGYTF; DNA: TGTGCCAGCAGTTACCAAGGGGTTGGCTACACCTTC
D: TRBD1; V: TRBV7-9; J: TRBJ2-5; size: NA; CDR3: CASSRSGQLGETQYF; DNA: TGTGCCAGCAGCCGATCGGGACAGCTGGGGGAGACCCAGTACTTC
D: NA; V: TRBV7-2; J: TRBJ2-2; size: NA; CDR3: CASSPFGGSGELFF; DNA: TGTGCCAGCAGCCCCTTCGGGGGTTCTGGGGAGCTGTTTTTT
D: NA; V: TRBV6-5; J: TRBJ1-1; size: NA; CDR3: CATALERGHNTEAFF; DNA: TGTGCCACGGCCCTTGAGCGTGGACACAACACTGAAGCTTTCTTT
D: TRBD1; V: TRBV4-1; J: TRBJ2-7; size: NA; CDR3: CASSQGGGRGLEQYF; DNA: TGCGCCAGCAGCCAAGGGGGCGGCAGGGGGCTTGAGCAGTACTTC
D: NA; V: TRBV7-2; J: TRBJ1-1; size: NA; CDR3: CASSLRPGFDTEAFF; DNA: TGTGCCAGCAGCCTTAGGCCAGGGTTCGACACTGAAGCTTTCTTT
D: TRBD1; V: TRBV5-1; J: TRBJ1-4; size: NA; CDR3: CASSLQGAGEKLFF; DNA: TGCGCCAGCAGCTTACAGGGGGCGGGGGAAAAACTGTTTTTT
D: NA; V: TRBV2; J: TRBJ1-2; size: NA; CDR3: CASSPGEAGYTF; DNA: TGTGCCAGCAGCCCGGGGGAGGCGGGCTACACCTTC
D: NA; V: TRBV15; J: TRBJ2-2; size: NA; CDR3: CATSRGDTGELFF; DNA: TGTGCCACCAGCAGAGGAGACACCGGGGAGCTGTTTTTT
D: TRBD2; V: TRBV4-2; J: TRBJ2-5; size: NA; CDR3: CASSPLAGGPGAETQYF; DNA: TGTGCCAGCAGCCCTCTAGCGGGGGGGCCCGGTGCGGAGACCCAGTACTTC
D: NA; V: TRBV6-6; J: TRBJ2-7; size: NA; CDR3: CASSYSASESSYEQYF; DNA: TGTGCCAGCAGTTACTCGGCTAGCGAGAGCTCCTACGAGCAGTACTTC
D: TRBD1; V: TRBV5-1; J: TRBJ2-3; size: few; CDR3: CASSADRADTQYF; DNA: TGCGCCAGCAGCGCCGACAGGGCAGATACGCAGTATTTT
D: NA; V: TRBV19; J: TRBJ1-2; size: NA; CDR3: CASSMWERTEGYTF; DNA: TGTGCCAGTAGTATGTGGGAGCGAACGGAGGGCTACACCTTC
D: NA; V: TRBV7-2; J: TRBJ1-1; size: NA; CDR3: CASSLAGRGGTEAFF; DNA: TGTGCCAGCAGCTTAGCAGGGAGAGGGGGCACTGAAGCTTTCTTT
D: NA; V: TRBV15; J: TRBJ2-7; size: NA; CDR3: CATSIQAFSYEQYF; DNA: TGTGCCACCAGCATCCAGGCTTTCTCCTACGAGCAGTACTTC
D: NA; V: TRBV10-3; J: TRBJ1-5; size: few; CDR3: CAISEGVTPGQPQHF; DNA: TGTGCCATCAGTGAGGGGGTTACCCCGGGGCAGCCCCAGCATTTT
D: NA; V: TRBV27; J: TRBJ1-4; size: NA; CDR3: CASMFDEKLFF; DNA: TGTGCCAGCATGTTCGATGAAAAACTGTTTTTT
D: TRBD1; V: TRBV9; J: TRBJ1-6; size: NA; CDR3: CASRAGQGSSPLHF; DNA: TGTGCCAGCAGGGCGGGACAGGGGTCCTCACCCCTCCACTTT
D: NA; V: TRBV19; J: TRBJ2-7; size: NA; CDR3: CASSIVADSSYEQYF; DNA: TGTGCCAGTAGTATAGTGGCAGACTCCTCCTACGAGCAGTACTTC
D: NA; V: TRBV4-1; J: TRBJ1-6; size: few; CDR3: CASSQDGPLHF; DNA: TGCGCCAGCAGCCAAGACGGACCCCTCCACTTT
D: NA; V: TRBV6-5; J: TRBJ2-7; size: NA; CDR3: CASSKDRYEQYF; DNA: TGTGCCAGCAGTAAGGACAGATACGAGCAGTACTTC
D: NA; V: TRBV29-1; J: TRBJ1-2; size: few; CDR3: CSVGPEGIYGYTF; DNA: TGCAGCGTTGGACCGGAGGGCATCTATGGCTACACCTTC
D: TRBD1; V: TRBV2; J: TRBJ2-1; size: NA; CDR3: CASSTDRAAYNEQFF; DNA: TGTGCCAGCAGTACCGACAGGGCCGCCTACAATGAGCAGTTCTTC
D: NA; V: TRBV2; J: TRBJ1-4; size: NA; CDR3: CASSEGGRRGEKLFF; DNA: TGTGCCAGCAGTGAAGGAGGCAGAAGGGGTGAAAAACTGTTTTTT
D: NA; V: TRBV6-1; J: TRBJ2-2; size: once; CDR3: CASRAGALRELFF; DNA: TGTGCCAGCAGGGCAGGGGCGTTAAGGGAGCTGTTTTTT
D: TRBD1; V: TRBV5-5; J: TRBJ1-1; size: NA; CDR3: CASRDRDGTEAFF; DNA: TGTGCCAGCAGGGACAGGGACGGCACTGAAGCTTTCTTT
D: TRBD2; V: TRBV7-2; J: TRBJ2-4; size: NA; CDR3: CASSPRGSGGVNSQYF; DNA: TGTGCCAGCAGCCCCCGGGGTAGCGGGGGGGTTAACAGTCAGTACTTC
D: NA; V: TRBV9; J: TRBJ1-2; size: NA; CDR3: CASSVGGVGGYTF; DNA: TGTGCCAGCAGCGTTGGAGGGGTAGGCGGCTACACCTTC
D: TRBD2; V: TRBV4-3; J: TRBJ2-1; size: NA; CDR3: CASSRAGGDNEQFF; DNA: TGCGCCAGCAGCCGAGCCGGGGGGGACAATGAGCAGTTCTTC
D: NA; V: TRBV7-2; J: TRBJ1-1; size: once; CDR3: CASSLELNTEAFF; DNA: TGTGCCAGCAGCTTGGAGCTGAACACTGAAGCTTTCTTT
D: NA; V: TRBV4-2; J: TRBJ1-1; size: once; CDR3: CASSQDGRGLGTEAFF; DNA: TGTGCCAGCAGCCAAGATGGCAGGGGATTAGGCACTGAAGCTTTCTTT
D: TRBD1; V: TRBV30; J: TRBJ2-4; size: NA; CDR3: CAWSSGGDIQYF; DNA: TGTGCCTGGAGTTCAGGGGGCGACATTCAGTACTTC
D: NA; V: TRBV2; J: TRBJ1-3; size: NA; CDR3: CASSEKGLNGNTIYF; DNA: TGTGCCAGCAGTGAGAAGGGGTTGAATGGAAACACCATATATTTT
D: NA; V: TRBV7-9; J: TRBJ2-3; size: NA; CDR3: CASSLAEGQYF; DNA: TGTGCCAGCAGCTTAGCGGAGGGGCAGTATTTT
D: TRBD1; V: TRBV5-4; J: TRBJ2-1; size: NA; CDR3: CATIRGQGDEQFF; DNA: TGTGCCACCATAAGGGGACAGGGTGATGAGCAGTTCTTC
D: NA; V: TRBV11-2; J: TRBJ2-5; size: NA; CDR3: CASSPQRAETQYF; DNA: TGTGCCAGCAGCCCTCAACGAGCGGAGACCCAGTACTTC
D: NA; V: TRBV4-1; J: TRBJ1-1; size: NA; CDR3: CASSLGLLTEAFF; DNA: TGCGCCAGCAGCCTGGGCCTTCTCACTGAAGCTTTCTTT
D: TRBD1; V: TRBV5-1; J: TRBJ2-7; size: NA; CDR3: CASSPGDRAYEQYF; DNA: TGCGCCAGCAGCCCGGGGGACAGGGCCTACGAGCAGTACTTC
D: NA; V: TRBV19; J: TRBJ1-1; size: NA; CDR3: CASSIRGIGTEAFF; DNA: TGTGCCAGTAGTATCCGGGGGATAGGGACTGAAGCTTTCTTT
D: NA; V: TRBV5-1; J: TRBJ2-1; size: NA; CDR3: CASTLGQYNEQFF; DNA: TGCGCCAGCACACTAGGACAGTACAATGAGCAGTTCTTC
D: NA; V: TRBV6-1; J: TRBJ2-5; size: NA; CDR3: CASSPVPREETQYF; DNA: TGTGCCAGCAGTCCGGTCCCACGGGAAGAGACCCAGTACTTC
D: TRBD2; V: TRBV4-1; J: TRBJ2-1; size: NA; CDR3: CASSPSGGGGAWYNEQFF; DNA: TGCGCCAGCAGCCCGTCGGGGGGCGGGGGGGCTTGGTACAATGAGCAGTTCTTC
D: NA; V: TRBV4-3; J: TRBJ2-4; size: NA; CDR3: CASSQEESSGENIQYF; DNA: TGCGCCAGCAGCCAAGAAGAGAGTAGCGGAGAAAACATTCAGTACTTC
D: NA; V: TRBV28; J: TRBJ2-5; size: NA; CDR3: CASSSNRRRETQYF; DNA: TGTGCCAGCAGTTCCAACCGGAGAAGGGAGACCCAGTACTTC
D: TRBD2; V: TRBV30; J: TRBJ2-5; size: once; CDR3: CAWGTSFQETQYF; DNA: TGTGCCTGGGGGACTAGCTTCCAAGAGACCCAGTACTTC